This TCR beta chain was sequenced for a study of cytotoxic CD8 clonotypes in ibrutinib-treated CLL. Extraction of 1.5 to 2.5 micrograms of genomic DNA from cryopreserved PBMCs supplied material for TCR beta libraries. Using immunoSEQ multiplex PCR, the repertoire was profiled, and TCRdb retains in-frame clones only, with some absent. The repertoire holds some 63,000 clones, with 90% as singletons. The specimen was PBMCs, collected after 12 months of ibrutinib treatment. This TCR derives from a human donor with chronic lymphocytic leukemia.

CDR3 protein: CASSSLSRRDEYSYEQYF. CDR3 DNA sequence: TGTGCCAGCAGTTCGCTCTCCCGCCGGGACGAATACTCCTACGAGCAGTACTTC. The chain employs TRBV27 and TRBJ2-7, with D perhaps assigned TRBD1 or TRBD2 (5 bases each). Looked up from germline, CDR1 is MNHEY and CDR2 is SMNVEV (reference sequence). V dropped 4 bases and J dropped 0 bases, with 22 bases sitting between them. CDR3 length: 18 amino acids.